This entry lists 22 T cell receptor beta chains sequenced from one sample in a study of cytomegalovirus exposure and HLA in healthy donors. Use of 60 Vbeta and 13 Jbeta primers characterized the PCR. The protocol was immunoSEQ multiplex PCR, while the TCRdb copy is restricted to in-frame clones and leaves out a portion. Of some 130,000 clones in the sample, 80% were seen once. The material sequenced was PBMCs. The source is a man aged 25 to 40 in good health and CMV-seronegative.

This clone was detected only once. The V gene is TRBV9, the J gene TRBJ1-3, with TRBD1 matching over 9 bases. The germline V gene has CDR1 SGDLS and CDR2 YYNGEE. The CDR3 totals 17 residues. Trimming took 3 bases from V and 2 from J; bases not matched to a gene: 9. The CDR3 nucleotides read TGTGCCAGCAGCGCTTTACAGGGGGCGCCCACTGGAAACACCATATATTTT. Its translation: CASSALQGAPTGNTIYF.

This clone has just one count. The chain joins TRBV27 to TRBJ2-1; D unresolved. The CDR3 totals 11 residues. The V gene's germline CDR1 is MNHEY and CDR2 SMNVEV (reference sequence). V was shortened by 3 bases and J by 7 bases, with 4 bases between the two germline ends. The CDR3 protein is CASSFGNEQFF. The CDR3 DNA sequence: TGTGCCAGCAGTTTCGGTAATGAGCAGTTCTTC.

V is TRBV9 and J is TRBJ1-2, with TRBD1 as a possible D gene (6 bases). The germline CDR1 and CDR2 sequences are SGDLS and YYNGEE. V was cut by 3 bases and J by 2 bases, with 14 bases left in between. The CDR3 spans 15 residues. For the CDR3, the DNA is TGTGCCAGCAGCGCAGATCCGGGACAAAACTATGGCTACACCTTC. It encodes CASSADPGQNYGYTF.

The chain links TRBV10-3 to TRBJ1-1; 8 bases match TRBD1. The junction had 10 bases not matched to a gene; V was cut back by 5 bases and J by 2 bases. Germline-derived CDR1 and CDR2 are ENHRY and SYGVKD. The CDR3 contains 16 residues. The CDR3 loop reads CAISITGTGTNTEAFF. CDR3 in DNA: TGTGCCATCAGTATAACGGGGACAGGCACAAACACTGAAGCTTTCTTT.

The chain carries TRBV2 and TRBJ2-5, with 10 bases identical to TRBD2. CDR3 length: 19 amino acids. The ends lost 3 bases at V and 4 bases at J; junction bases unmatched: 17. Germline CDR1 reads SNHLY; CDR2 reads FYNNEI. CDR3 loop: CASSDRGRLAGLFAETQYF. The DNA for the CDR3 is TGTGCCAGCAGTGATCGTGGAAGACTAGCGGGCCTTTTCGCAGAGACCCAGTACTTC. The variable domain in full, completed from reference TRBV2 and TRBJ2-5, reads EPEVTQTPSHQVTQMGQEVILRCVPISNHLYFYWYRQILGQKVEFLVSFYNNEISEKSEIFDDQFSVERPDGSNFTLKIRSTKLEDSAMYFCASSDRGRLAGLFAETQYFGPGTRLLVL.

The CDR3 DNA follows: TGCAGCGTTGCCGTCGTCTCCACAGATACGCAGTATTTT. This translates into CSVAVVSTDTQYF. The J gene is TRBJ2-3, the V gene TRBV29-1; D is undetermined. Between the trimmed V and J ends, which lost 4 bases and 2 bases, there was a span of 10 bases. The CDR3 has 13 residues. The germline gives CDR1 SQVTM, CDR2 ANQGSEA.

The chain combines TRBV6-4 with TRBJ2-2; D unclear. Trimming left V 0 bases short and J 4 bases short, with 3 bases between. CDR1 MRHNA and CDR2 SNTAGT come from the germline V gene. This CDR3 region has 13 residues. This CDR3 reads CASSDSSTGELFF. In DNA, the CDR3 is TGTGCCAGCAGTGACTCTAGCACCGGGGAGCTGTTTTTT.

V is TRBV6-1 and J is TRBJ2-1; 9 bases are shared with TRBD2. CDR1 MNHNS and CDR2 SASEGT come from the germline V gene. This CDR3 region has 15 residues. After removal of 1 base from V and 9 bases from J, the junction contained 7 bases not matched to a gene. The CDR3 DNA is TGTGCCAGCAGTGAAGTTAGTAGCGGGAGATCTGAGCAGTTCTTC. It codes for CASSEVSSGRSEQFF.

The chain links TRBV9 to TRBJ2-1; 10 bases agree with TRBD2. This CDR3 comprises 18 residues. The V gene end was trimmed by 0 bases and the J gene end by 5 bases; junction bases not matched to a gene: 11. Germline V lookup: CDR1 SGDLS, CDR2 YYNGEE. The CDR3 loop reads CASSVVAGGLVTHNEQFF. CDR3 nucleotides: TGTGCCAGCAGCGTAGTAGCGGGAGGCCTAGTGACCCACAATGAGCAGTTCTTC.

The CDR3 spells CASTGVQTGELFF. The CDR3 bases are TGTGCCAGTACGGGAGTGCAGACCGGGGAGCTGTTTTTT. The chain carries TRBV19 and TRBJ2-2; TRBD2 is a possible D gene (6 bases). Germline CDR1 is LNHDA and CDR2 is SQIVND (reference sequence). Trimming removed 7 bases from V and 5 bases from J, with 11 bases in between. The CDR3 consists of 13 residues.

The chain employs TRBV5-4 and TRBJ1-2, with 10 bases that match TRBD1. The CDR3 contains 15 residues. Germline V lookup: CDR1 SGHNT, CDR2 YYREEE (reference sequence). J gave up 8 bases and V 0 bases, and 7 bases lay outside the gene matches. The CDR3 spells CASSLGSDRGIGYTF. DNA for the CDR3: TGTGCCAGCAGCTTGGGCTCGGACAGGGGGATCGGCTACACCTTC.

This clone was observed once. In DNA form, the CDR3 reads TGTGCCTGGAGTGGTACGATTAGGGCGGGGGGAGATGAAGCTTTCTTT. Protein product: CAWSGTIRAGGDEAFF. The genes are TRBV30 and TRBJ1-1; perhaps TRBD1 as D (5 bases). The CDR3 is 16 amino acids. CDR1 and CDR2 (germline): GTSNPN, SVGIG (reference sequence). V shed 1 base and J shed 7 bases, with 22 bases lying between them.

The V and J genes are TRBV4-2 and TRBJ2-7, with D maybe TRBD1 (5 bases). The CDR3 runs 15 residues. CDR1 and CDR2 (germline): LGHNA, YNFKEQ. V was cut by 5 bases and J by 0 bases, with 14 bases left in between. DNA for the CDR3: TGTGCCAGCAGCACTACGAAAGGGGACTCCTACGAGCAGTACTTC. Translated: CASSTTKGDSYEQYF.

This clone has only a few counts. The chain is built from TRBV6-5 and TRBJ2-7, with D possibly being TRBD1 (5 bases). The length of the CDR3 is 14 residues. Germline lookup yields CDR1 MNHEY and CDR2 SVGAGI. The V and J ends lost 2 bases and 2 bases respectively, with 10 bases between them. The CDR3 loop is CASSYAQGTYEQYF. Here the CDR3 DNA reads TGTGCCAGCAGTTACGCTCAGGGAACCTACGAGCAGTACTTC.

V is TRBV29-1 and J is TRBJ2-1; 8 bases are a match to TRBD2. V lost 3 bases, J lost 6 bases, and 7 bases stayed unmatched. CDR3 length: 14 amino acids. Germline V gene data show CDR1 as SQVTM and CDR2 as ANQGSEA. The CDR3 DNA reads TGCAGCGTTGATTCTCTCGGGAGGGCCAATGAGCAGTTCTTC. This codes for CSVDSLGRANEQFF.

The chain recombines TRBV28 with TRBJ2-3; 11 bases are shared with TRBD2. Germline V gives CDR1 MDHEN, CDR2 SYDVKM. The CDR3 totals 16 residues. With 1 base clipped from V and 5 bases from J, the junction kept 5 bases outside the gene matches. CDR3 amino acids: CASSLSIAGGGDTQYF. CDR3 sequence (DNA): TGTGCCAGCAGTTTATCGATAGCGGGAGGGGGAGATACGCAGTATTTT.

The CDR3 region has the DNA TGCAGCGTCACAGGGGGCGATATTGGGGCCAACGTCCTGACTTTC. This gives the protein CSVTGGDIGANVLTF. The V call is TRBV29-1, the J call TRBJ2-6; 9 bases agree with TRBD1. The junction had 6 bases not matched to a gene; V was cut back by 6 bases and J by 3 bases. The germline V gene has CDR1 SQVTM and CDR2 ANQGSEA. The CDR3 has 15 amino acids.

The V call is TRBV19, the J call TRBJ2-5; weak D call: TRBD2 (5 bases). Trimming removed 3 bases from V and 5 bases from J, with 16 bases in between. Germline CDR1 LNHDA, CDR2 SQIVND (reference sequence). CDR3 length: 15 residues. In DNA, the CDR3 is TGTGCCAGTAGTATGGGCGCCTCCTCGGGGGAGACCCAGTACTTC. As protein: CASSMGASSGETQYF.

J is TRBJ2-7 and V is TRBV27; no definite D call. CDR3 length equals 13 residues. Germline values: CDR1 MNHEY, CDR2 SMNVEV (reference sequence). Trimming took 5 bases from V and 4 from J, leaving 12 bases between them. The DNA for the CDR3 is TGTGCCAGCAGTCTTGGAGTTGGGTACGAGCAGTACTTC. This translates into CASSLGVGYEQYF.

About this clone: Compared with germline, one end of the junction differs, possibly owing to a read error. This chain joins TRBV28 and TRBJ1-1; 8 bases agree with TRBD1. Per the germline V gene, CDR1 is MDHEN and CDR2 is SYDVKM. The CDR3 totals 14 residues. CDR3 loop: CASRQGAVKTEAFF. CDR3 sequence (DNA): TGTGCCAGCAGGCAGGGGGCGGTGAAGACTGAAGCTTTCTTT.

The rearrangement uses TRBV7-9 and TRBJ2-5; a weak D match, TRBD1 (5 bases). The DNA end is more similar to TRBJ2-7, so the J call may be wrong. Germline values: CDR1 SEHNR, CDR2 FQNEAQ (reference sequence). CDR3 length equals 14 residues. As DNA, the CDR3 is TGTGCCAGCAGCTCTGTTGGGGCAGCCTACGAGCAGTACTTC. Amino acid sequence: CASSSVGAAYEQYF.

Remarks on this clone: The junction does not match germline at one end; this may be a read error. The chain couples TRBV2 to TRBJ1-2; D might be TRBD1 (6 bases). Germline V gene data show CDR1 as SNHLY and CDR2 as FYNNEI. CDR3 length: 14 amino acids. The CDR3 coding sequence is TGTGCCAGGGAAGAGGGGGGGTTTGGCTATGGCTACCCCTTC. Amino acids: CAREEGGFGYGYPF. Combining the CDR3 with reference TRBV2 and TRBJ1-2 gives the whole variable domain EPEVTQTPSHQVTQMGQEVILRCVPISNHLYFYWYRQILGQKVEFLVSFYNNEISEKSEIFDDQFSVERPDGSNFTLKIRSTKLEDSAMYFCAREEGGFGYGYPFGSGTRLTVV.